A selection of T cell receptor beta chains follows, all from one sample in a study of molecular identifiers for immune sequencing clone quantification. TCRdb ran MiXCR on the PCR reads and lists one entry per CDR3 protein. The sample yields some 70,000 distinct CDR3 sequences, around a sixth seen once. Sequencing was performed on naive CD8+ T cells from blood, with Jurkat cell RNA spiked in. The source is a human donor in good health. Some libraries in this study had Jurkat cell RNA spiked in. Both conserved end residues are part of each CDR3.

V	length	J	CDR3
TRBV12-3/TRBV12-4	16	TRBJ2-2	CASSPWGGRNTGELFF
TRBV20-1	12	TRBJ2-7	CSADEDPYEQYF
TRBV27	14	TRBJ2-5	CARLSGTTGETQYF
TRBV2	13	TRBJ2-7	CATLGQGFYEQYF
TRBV7-9	16	TRBJ1-1	CASSLAGQISHTEAFF
TRBV28	17	TRBJ2-5	CASSEARGLATQETQYF
TRBV7-2	14	TRBJ2-7	CASSFRDYTYEQYF
TRBV30	15	TRBJ2-3	CAWGLGTTHRDTQYF
TRBV2	16	TRBJ2-1	CASIPRGLATSNEQFF
TRBV19	15	TRBJ2-5	CASSIFGLGQETQYF
TRBV9	12	TRBJ2-2	CASSVGGGELFF
TRBV18	12	TRBJ1-1	CASSSTYTEAFF
TRBV4-1	15	TRBJ1-1	CASKYRTSLNTEAFF
TRBV28	18	TRBJ2-1	CAGSSQTGTSGRHNEQFF
TRBV4-1	15	TRBJ2-7	CASSQSGGISYEQYF
TRBV3-1	13	TRBJ2-5	CASSQAAQETQYF
TRBV7-2	14	TRBJ2-5	CASSEGTSQWTQYF
TRBV10-3	15	TRBJ1-2	CAISEGKGSNYGYTF
TRBV12-3/TRBV12-4	14	TRBJ2-3	CASSSGWETDTQYF
TRBV27	14	TRBJ2-5	CASRNDPPQETQYF
TRBV5-4	16	TRBJ1-1	CASSSDLGALNTEAFF
TRBV28	15	TRBJ1-5	CASSSTGISNQPQHF
TRBV4-3	13	TRBJ2-7	CASSQDYRGEQYF
TRBV6-4	15	TRBJ2-1	CASSELSGAGNGQFF